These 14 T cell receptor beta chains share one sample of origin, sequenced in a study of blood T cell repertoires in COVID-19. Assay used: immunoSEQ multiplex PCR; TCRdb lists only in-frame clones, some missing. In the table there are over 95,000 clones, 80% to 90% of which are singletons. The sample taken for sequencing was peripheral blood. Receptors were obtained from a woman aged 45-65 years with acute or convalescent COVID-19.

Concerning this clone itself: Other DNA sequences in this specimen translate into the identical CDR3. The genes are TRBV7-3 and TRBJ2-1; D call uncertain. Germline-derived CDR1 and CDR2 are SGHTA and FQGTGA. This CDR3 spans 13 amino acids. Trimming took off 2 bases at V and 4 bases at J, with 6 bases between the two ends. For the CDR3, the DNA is TGTGCCAGCAGCTTAGGGCAGTACAATGAGCAGTTCTTC. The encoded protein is CASSLGQYNEQFF.

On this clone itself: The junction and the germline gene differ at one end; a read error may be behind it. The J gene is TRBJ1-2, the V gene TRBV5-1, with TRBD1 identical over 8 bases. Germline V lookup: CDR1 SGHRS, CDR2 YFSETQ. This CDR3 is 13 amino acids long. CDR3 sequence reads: CASSFGDRSFLSF. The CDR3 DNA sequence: TGCGCCAGCAGCTTCGGGGACAGGTCGTTTTTGTCCTTC.

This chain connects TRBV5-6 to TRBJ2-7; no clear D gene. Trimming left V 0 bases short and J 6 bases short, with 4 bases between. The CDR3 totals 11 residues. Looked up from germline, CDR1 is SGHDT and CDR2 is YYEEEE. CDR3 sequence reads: CASSLAREQYF. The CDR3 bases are TGTGCCAGCAGCTTGGCTCGCGAGCAGTACTTC.

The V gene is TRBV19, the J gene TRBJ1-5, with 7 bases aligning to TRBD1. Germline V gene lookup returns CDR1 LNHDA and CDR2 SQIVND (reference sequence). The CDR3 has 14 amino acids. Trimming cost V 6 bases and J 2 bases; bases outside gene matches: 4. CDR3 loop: CASSSTGGNQPQHF. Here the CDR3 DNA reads TGTGCCAGTAGCAGTACAGGGGGCAATCAGCCCCAGCATTTT.

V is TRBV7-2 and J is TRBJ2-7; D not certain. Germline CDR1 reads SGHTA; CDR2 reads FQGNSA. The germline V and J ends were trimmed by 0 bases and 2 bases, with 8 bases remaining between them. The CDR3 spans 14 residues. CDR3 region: CASSLAISTYEQYF. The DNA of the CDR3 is TGTGCCAGCAGCTTAGCAATATCTACCTACGAGCAGTACTTC.

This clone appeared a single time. CDR3 region: CASSPGGSGRSQPQHF. In DNA form, the CDR3 reads TGTGCCAGCTCACCCGGTGGTAGTGGGAGAAGTCAGCCCCAGCATTTT. The chain links TRBV18 to TRBJ1-5; unclear D gene. The CDR3 loop spans 16 amino acids. V lost 3 bases and J lost 6, with 18 bases in between. The germline CDR1 and CDR2 sequences are KGHSH and LQKENI.

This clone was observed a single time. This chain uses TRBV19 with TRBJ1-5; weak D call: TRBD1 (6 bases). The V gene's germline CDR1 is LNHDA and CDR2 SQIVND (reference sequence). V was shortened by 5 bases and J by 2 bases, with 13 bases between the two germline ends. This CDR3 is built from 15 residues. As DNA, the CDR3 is TGTGCCAGTAGTCCCCAGGGGATTGGCAATCAGCCCCAGCATTTT. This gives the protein CASSPQGIGNQPQHF. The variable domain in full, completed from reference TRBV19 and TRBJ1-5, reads DGGITQSPKYLFRKEGQNVTLSCEQNLNHDAMYWYRQDPGQGLRLIYYSQIVNDFQKGDIAEGYSVSREKKESFPLTVTSAQKNPTAFYLCASSPQGIGNQPQHFGDGTRLSIL.

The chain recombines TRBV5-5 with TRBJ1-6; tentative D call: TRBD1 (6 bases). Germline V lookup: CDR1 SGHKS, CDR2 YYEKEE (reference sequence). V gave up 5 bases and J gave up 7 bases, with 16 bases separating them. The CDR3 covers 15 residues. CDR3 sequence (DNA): TGTGCCAGCAGGAGTGAGGGGGGGGTCAATTCACCCCTCCACTTT. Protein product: CASRSEGGVNSPLHF.

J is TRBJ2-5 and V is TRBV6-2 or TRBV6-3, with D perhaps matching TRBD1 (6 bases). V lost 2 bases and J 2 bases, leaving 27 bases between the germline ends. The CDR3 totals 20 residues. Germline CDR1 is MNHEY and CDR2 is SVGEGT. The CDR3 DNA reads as TGTGCCAGCAGTTACGCTACCTGGCGGCCCGGGACACCATATCAAGAGACCCAGTACTTC. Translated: CASSYATWRPGTPYQETQYF.

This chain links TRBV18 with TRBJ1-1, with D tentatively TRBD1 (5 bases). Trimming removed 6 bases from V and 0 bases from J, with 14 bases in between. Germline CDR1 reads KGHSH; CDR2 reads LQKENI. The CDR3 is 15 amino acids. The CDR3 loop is CASSPNGGMNTEAFF. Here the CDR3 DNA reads TGTGCCAGCTCGCCCAATGGGGGGATGAACACTGAAGCTTTCTTT.

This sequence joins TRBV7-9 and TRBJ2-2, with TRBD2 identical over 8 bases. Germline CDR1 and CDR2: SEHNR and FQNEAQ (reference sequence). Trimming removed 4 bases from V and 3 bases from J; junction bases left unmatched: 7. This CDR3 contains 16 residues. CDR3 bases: TGTGCCAGCAGCTCTCAGCGGGGGAGGGACACCGGGGAGCTGTTTTTT. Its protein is CASSSQRGRDTGELFF.

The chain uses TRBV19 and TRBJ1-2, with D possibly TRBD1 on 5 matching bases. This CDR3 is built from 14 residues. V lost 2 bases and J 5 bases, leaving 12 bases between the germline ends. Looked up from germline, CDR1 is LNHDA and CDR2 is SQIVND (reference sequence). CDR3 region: CASSIKGKAYGYTF. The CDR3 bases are TGTGCCAGTAGTATAAAGGGGAAGGCTTATGGCTACACCTTC.

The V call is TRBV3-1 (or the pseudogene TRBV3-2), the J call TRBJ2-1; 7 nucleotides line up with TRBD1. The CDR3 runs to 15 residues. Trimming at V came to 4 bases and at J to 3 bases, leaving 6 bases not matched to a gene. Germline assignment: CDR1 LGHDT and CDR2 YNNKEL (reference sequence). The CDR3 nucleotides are TGTGCCAGCAGCCGGACCGGGACAGACTACAATGAGCAGTTCTTC. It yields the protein CASSRTGTDYNEQFF.

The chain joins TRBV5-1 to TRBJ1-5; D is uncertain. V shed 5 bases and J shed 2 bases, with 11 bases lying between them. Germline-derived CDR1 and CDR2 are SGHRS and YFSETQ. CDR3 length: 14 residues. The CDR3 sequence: CASSNGVGNQPQHF. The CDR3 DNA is TGCGCCAGCAGTAACGGGGTTGGCAATCAGCCCCAGCATTTT.